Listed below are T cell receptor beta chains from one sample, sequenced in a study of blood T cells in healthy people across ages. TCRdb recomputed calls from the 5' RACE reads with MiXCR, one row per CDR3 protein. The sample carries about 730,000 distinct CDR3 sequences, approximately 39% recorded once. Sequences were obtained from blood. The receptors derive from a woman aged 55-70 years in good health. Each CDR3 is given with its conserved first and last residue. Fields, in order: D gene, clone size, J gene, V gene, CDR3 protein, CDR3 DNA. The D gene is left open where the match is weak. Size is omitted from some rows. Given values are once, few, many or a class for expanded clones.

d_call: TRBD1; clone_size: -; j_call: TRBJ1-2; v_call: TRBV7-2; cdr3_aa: CASSAYQGARGYTF; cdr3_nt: TGTGCCAGCAGCGCCTACCAGGGGGCGCGGGGCTACACCTTC
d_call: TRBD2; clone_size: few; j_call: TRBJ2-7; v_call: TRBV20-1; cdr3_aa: CSALGLDTFHEQYF; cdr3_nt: TGCAGTGCTCTAGGACTAGATACGTTCCACGAGCAGTACTTC
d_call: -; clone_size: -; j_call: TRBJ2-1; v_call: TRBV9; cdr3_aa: CAGSVVTSEDEQFF; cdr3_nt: TGTGCCGGCAGCGTAGTGACTTCGGAAGATGAGCAGTTCTTC
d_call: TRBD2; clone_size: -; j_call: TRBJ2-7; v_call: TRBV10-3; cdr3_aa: CAISEASGSAYEQYF; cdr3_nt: TGTGCCATCAGTGAAGCTAGCGGGAGTGCCTACGAGCAGTACTTC
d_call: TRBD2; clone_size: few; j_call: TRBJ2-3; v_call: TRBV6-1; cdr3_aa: CASIERGGGVPDTQYF; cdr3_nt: TGTGCCAGCATCGAAAGGGGCGGGGGGGTACCAGATACGCAGTATTTT
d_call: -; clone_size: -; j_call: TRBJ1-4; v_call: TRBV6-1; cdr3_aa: CASIIGTGLGDEKLFF; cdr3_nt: TGTGCCAGCATCATAGGGACCGGGTTGGGCGATGAAAAACTGTTTTTT
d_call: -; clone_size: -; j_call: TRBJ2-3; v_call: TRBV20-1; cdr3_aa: CSARPGPSDTQYF; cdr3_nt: TGCAGTGCTAGACCCGGCCCATCAGATACGCAGTATTTT
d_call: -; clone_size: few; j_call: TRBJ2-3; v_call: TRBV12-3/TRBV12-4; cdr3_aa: CATAVGDTQYF; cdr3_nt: TGTGCCACCGCCGTCGGGGATACGCAGTATTTT
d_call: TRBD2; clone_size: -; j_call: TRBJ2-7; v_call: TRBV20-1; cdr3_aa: CSAPGGDYPYEQYF; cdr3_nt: TGCAGTGCTCCCGGGGGGGACTATCCATACGAGCAGTACTTC
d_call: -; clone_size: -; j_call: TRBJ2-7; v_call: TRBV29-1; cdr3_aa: CSGVLGKRSYNEQYF; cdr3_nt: TGCAGCGGGGTTTTAGGGAAAAGGTCCTACAATGAGCAGTACTTC
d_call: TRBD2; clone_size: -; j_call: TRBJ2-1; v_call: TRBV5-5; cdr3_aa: CASSATGTSGTHEQFF; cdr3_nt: TGTGCCAGCAGCGCAACCGGGACTAGCGGGACCCATGAGCAGTTCTTC
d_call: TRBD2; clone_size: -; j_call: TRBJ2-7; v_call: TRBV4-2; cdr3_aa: CASSQLTSGSHLSSYEQYF; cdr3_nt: TGTGCCAGCAGCCAGCTCACTAGCGGGAGTCACCTGAGCTCCTACGAGCAGTACTTC
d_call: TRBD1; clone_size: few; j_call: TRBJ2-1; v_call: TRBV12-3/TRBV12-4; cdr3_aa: CASTTGTGDYNEQFF; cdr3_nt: TGTGCCAGCACCACCGGGACAGGGGACTACAATGAGCAGTTCTTC
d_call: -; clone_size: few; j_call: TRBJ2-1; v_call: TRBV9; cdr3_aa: CASSVDLVIHGEQFF; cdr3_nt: TGTGCCAGCAGCGTAGATCTGGTAATTCATGGTGAGCAGTTCTTC
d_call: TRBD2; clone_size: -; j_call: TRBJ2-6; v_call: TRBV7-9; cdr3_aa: CASSLTSSYSGANVLTF; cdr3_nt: TGTGCCAGCAGCTTGACTAGCTCCTACTCTGGGGCCAACGTCCTGACTTTC
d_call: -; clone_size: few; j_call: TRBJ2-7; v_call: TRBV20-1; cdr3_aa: CSASGHHEQYF; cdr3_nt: TGCAGTGCTAGCGGACACCACGAGCAGTACTTC
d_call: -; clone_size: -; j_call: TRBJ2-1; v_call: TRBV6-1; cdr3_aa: CASTEGGREQFF; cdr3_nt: TGTGCCAGCACCGAGGGGGGACGCGAGCAGTTCTTC
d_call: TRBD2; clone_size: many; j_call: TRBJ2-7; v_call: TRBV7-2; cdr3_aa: CASSLGLAGLYEQYF; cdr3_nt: TGTGCCAGCAGCCTGGGACTAGCGGGACTTTACGAGCAGTACTTC
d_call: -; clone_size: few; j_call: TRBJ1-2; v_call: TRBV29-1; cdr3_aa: CSVSQGLNYGYTF; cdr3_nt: TGCAGCGTTTCACAGGGTCTTAACTATGGCTACACCTTC
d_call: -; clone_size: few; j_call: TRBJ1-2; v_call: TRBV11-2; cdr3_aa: CASSLTGQYGYTF; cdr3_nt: TGTGCCAGCAGCCTGACCGGACAATATGGCTACACCTTC
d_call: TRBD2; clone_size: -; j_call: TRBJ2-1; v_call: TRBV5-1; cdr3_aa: CASSAGTSGHNEQFF; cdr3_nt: TGCGCCAGCAGCGCCGGGACTAGCGGCCACAATGAGCAGTTCTTC
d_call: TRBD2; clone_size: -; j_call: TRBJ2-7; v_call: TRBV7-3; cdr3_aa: CASRPGTSGILGSSYNEQYF; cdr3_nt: TGTGCCAGCAGACCCGGGACTAGCGGGATCTTGGGGAGCTCCTACAATGAGCAGTACTTC
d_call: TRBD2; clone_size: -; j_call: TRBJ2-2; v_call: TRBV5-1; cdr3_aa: CASSLAELAANTGELFF; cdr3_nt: TGCGCCAGCAGCTTGGCCGAACTAGCGGCAAACACCGGGGAGCTGTTTTTT
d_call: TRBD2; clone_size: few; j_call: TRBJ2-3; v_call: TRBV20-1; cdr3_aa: CSARDGVAGEWDTQYF; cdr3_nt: TGCAGTGCTAGAGATGGGGTAGCGGGAGAATGGGATACGCAGTATTTT